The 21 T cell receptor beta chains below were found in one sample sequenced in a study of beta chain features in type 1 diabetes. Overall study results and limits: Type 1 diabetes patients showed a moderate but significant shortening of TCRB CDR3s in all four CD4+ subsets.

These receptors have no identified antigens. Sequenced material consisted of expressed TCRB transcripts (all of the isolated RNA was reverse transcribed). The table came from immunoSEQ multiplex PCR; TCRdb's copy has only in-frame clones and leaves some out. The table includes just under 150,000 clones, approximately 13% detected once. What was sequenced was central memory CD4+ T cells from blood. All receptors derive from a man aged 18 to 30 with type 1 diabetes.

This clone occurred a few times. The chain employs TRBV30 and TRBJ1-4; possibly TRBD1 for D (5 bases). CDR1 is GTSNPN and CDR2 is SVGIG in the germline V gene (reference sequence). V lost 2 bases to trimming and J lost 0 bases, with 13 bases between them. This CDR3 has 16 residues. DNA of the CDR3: TGTGCCTGGAGTTCACAGGCTTTTGCAACTAATGAAAAACTGTTTTTT. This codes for CAWSSQAFATNEKLFF.

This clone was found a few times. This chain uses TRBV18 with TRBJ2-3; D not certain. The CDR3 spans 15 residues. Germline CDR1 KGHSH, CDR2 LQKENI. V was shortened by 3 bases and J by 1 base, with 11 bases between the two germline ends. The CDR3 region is CASSPPVSGTDTQYF. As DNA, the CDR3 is TGTGCCAGCTCACCCCCGGTATCTGGCACAGATACGCAGTATTTT.

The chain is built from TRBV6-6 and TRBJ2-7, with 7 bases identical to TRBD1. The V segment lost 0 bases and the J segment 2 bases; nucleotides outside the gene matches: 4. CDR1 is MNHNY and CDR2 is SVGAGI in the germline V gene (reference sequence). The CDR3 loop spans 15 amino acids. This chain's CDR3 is CASSYSGTDPYEQYF. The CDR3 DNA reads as TGTGCCAGCAGTTACTCCGGGACAGACCCCTACGAGCAGTACTTC.

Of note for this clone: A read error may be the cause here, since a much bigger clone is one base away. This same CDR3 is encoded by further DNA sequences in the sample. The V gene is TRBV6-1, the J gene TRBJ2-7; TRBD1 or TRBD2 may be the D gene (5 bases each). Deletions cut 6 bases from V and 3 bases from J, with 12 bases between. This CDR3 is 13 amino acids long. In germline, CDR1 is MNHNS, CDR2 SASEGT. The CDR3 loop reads CASSRDADYEQYF. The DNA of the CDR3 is TGTGCCAGCAGCCGGGACGCTGACTACGAGCAGTACTTC.

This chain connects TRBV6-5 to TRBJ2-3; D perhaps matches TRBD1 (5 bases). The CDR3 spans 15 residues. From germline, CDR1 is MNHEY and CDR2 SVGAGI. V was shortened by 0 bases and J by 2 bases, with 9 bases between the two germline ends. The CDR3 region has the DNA TGTGCCAGCAGTTACTCCTCAGGGCCCACAGATACGCAGTATTTT. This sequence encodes CASSYSSGPTDTQYF.

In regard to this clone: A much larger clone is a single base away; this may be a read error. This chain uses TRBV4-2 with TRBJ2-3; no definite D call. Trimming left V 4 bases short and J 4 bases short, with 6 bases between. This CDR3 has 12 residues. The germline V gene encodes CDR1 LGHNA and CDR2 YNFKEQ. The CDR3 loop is CASSPRADTQYF. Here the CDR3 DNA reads TGTGCCAGCAGCCCTAGGGCAGATACGCAGTATTTT.

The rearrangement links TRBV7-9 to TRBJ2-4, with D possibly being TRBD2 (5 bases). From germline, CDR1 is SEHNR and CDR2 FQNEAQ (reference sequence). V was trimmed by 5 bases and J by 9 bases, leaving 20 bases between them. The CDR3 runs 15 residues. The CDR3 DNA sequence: TGTGCCAGCAGCCTCACGAGGGAGTCAATTCTCATTCAGTACTTC. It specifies CASSLTRESILIQYF.

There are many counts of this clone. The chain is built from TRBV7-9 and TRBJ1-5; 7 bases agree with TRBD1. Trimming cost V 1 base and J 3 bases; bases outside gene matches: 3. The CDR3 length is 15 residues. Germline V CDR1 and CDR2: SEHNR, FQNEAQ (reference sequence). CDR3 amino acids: CASSLDDRDNQPQHF. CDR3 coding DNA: TGTGCCAGCAGCTTAGATGACAGGGACAATCAGCCCCAGCATTTT.

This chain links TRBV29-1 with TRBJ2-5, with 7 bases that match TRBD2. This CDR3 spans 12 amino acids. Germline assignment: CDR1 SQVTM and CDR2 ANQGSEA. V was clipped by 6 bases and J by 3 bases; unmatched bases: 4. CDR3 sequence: CSVREGEETQYF. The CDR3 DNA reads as TGCAGCGTCAGGGAGGGAGAAGAGACCCAGTACTTC. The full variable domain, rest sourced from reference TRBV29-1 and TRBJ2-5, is SAVISQKPSRDICQRGTSLTIQCQVDSQVTMMFWYRQQPGQSLTLIATANQGSEATYESGFVIDKFPISRPNLTFSTLTVSNMSPEDSSIYLCSVREGEETQYFGPGTRLLVL.

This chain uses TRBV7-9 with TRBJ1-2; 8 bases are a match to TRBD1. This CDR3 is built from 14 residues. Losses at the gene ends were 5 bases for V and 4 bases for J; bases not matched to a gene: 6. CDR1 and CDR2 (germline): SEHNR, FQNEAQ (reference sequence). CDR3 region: CASSQDRVVYGYTF. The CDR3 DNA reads TGTGCCAGCAGCCAGGACAGGGTGGTCTATGGCTACACCTTC. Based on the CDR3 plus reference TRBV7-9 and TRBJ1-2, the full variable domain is DTGVSQNPRHKITKRGQNVTFRCDPISEHNRLYWYRQTLGQGPEFLTYFQNEAQLEKSRLLSDRFSAERPKGSFSTLEIQRTEQGDSAMYLCASSQDRVVYGYTFGSGTRLTVV.

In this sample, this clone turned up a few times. The CDR3 DNA sequence: TGTGCCAGCAGTTTTGAGAGGGGTGGAGCTTTCTTT. Translation gives CASSFERGGAFF. V is TRBV28 and J is TRBJ1-1, with D maybe TRBD1 (5 bases). V lost 3 bases and J 10 bases, leaving 12 bases between the germline ends. Germline lookup yields CDR1 MDHEN and CDR2 SYDVKM. This CDR3 spans 12 amino acids.

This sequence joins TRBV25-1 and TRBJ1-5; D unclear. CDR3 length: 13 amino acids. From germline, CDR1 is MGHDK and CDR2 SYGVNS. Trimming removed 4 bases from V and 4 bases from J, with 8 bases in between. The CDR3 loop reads CASSVAGNQPQHF. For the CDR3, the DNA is TGTGCCAGCAGTGTGGCGGGGAATCAGCCCCAGCATTTT.

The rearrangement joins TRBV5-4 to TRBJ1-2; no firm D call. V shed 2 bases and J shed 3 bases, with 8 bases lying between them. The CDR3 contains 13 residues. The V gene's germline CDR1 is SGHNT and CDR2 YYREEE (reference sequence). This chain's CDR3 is CASSLGTDYGYTF. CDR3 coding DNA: TGTGCCAGCAGCTTAGGTACAGACTATGGCTACACCTTC.

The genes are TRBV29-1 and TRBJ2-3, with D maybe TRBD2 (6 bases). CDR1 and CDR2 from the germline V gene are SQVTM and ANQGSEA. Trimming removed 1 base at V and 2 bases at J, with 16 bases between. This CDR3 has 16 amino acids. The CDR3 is CSVEATGLKFTDTQYF. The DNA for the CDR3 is TGCAGCGTTGAAGCAACGGGACTCAAATTCACAGATACGCAGTATTTT.

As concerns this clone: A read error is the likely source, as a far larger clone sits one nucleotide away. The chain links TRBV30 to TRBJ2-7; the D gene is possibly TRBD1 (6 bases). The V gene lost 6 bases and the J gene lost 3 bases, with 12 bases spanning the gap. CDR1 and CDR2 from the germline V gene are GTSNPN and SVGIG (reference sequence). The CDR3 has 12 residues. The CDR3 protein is CACSAQGYEQYF. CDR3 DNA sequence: TGTGCCTGTAGCGCACAGGGCTACGAGCAGTACTTC.

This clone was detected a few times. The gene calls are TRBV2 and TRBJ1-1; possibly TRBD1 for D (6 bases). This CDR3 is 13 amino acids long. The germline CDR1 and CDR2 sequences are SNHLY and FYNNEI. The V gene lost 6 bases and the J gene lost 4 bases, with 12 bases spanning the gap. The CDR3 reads CASSLQGPTEAFF. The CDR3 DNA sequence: TGTGCCAGCAGCTTACAGGGTCCCACTGAAGCTTTCTTT.

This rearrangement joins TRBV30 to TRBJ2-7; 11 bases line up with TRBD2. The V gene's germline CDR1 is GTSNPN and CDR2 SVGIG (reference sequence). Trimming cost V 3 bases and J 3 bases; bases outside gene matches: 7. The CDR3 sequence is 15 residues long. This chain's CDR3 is CAWRDTSGGRYEQYF. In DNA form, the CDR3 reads TGTGCCTGGAGAGATACTAGCGGGGGTCGCTACGAGCAGTACTTC.

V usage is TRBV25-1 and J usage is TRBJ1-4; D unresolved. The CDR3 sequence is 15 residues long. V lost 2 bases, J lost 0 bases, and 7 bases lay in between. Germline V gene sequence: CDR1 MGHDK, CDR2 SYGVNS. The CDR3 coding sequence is TGTGCCAGCAGTGAAGGGGTCCCAACTAATGAAAAACTGTTTTTT. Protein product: CASSEGVPTNEKLFF.

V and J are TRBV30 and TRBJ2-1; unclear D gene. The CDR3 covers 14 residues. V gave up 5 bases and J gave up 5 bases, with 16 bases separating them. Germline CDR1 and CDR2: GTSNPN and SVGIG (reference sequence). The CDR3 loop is CAWGPPNIHNEQFF. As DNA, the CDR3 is TGTGCCTGGGGTCCCCCGAACATCCACAATGAGCAGTTCTTC.

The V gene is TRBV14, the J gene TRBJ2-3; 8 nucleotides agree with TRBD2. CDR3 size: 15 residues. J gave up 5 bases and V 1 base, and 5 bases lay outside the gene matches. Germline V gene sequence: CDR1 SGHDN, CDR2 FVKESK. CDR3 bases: TGTGCCAGCAGCCAAGCCCTCGGGGGGGGAGATACGCAGTATTTT. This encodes CASSQALGGGDTQYF.

DNA for the CDR3: TGTGCCAGCAGCTTAAGAGCCAAAAACATTCAGTACTTC. It is translated as CASSLRAKNIQYF. V usage is TRBV7-9 and J usage is TRBJ2-4; D remains unclear. V shed 2 bases and J shed 0 bases, with 2 bases lying between them. The V gene's germline CDR1 is SEHNR and CDR2 FQNEAQ (reference sequence). CDR3 length equals 13 residues.